This passage covers 27 T cell receptor beta chains from one sample sequenced in a study of blood T cell repertoires in COVID-19. Measured with immunoSEQ multiplex PCR; TCRdb has only the in-frame clones, and not every one. Of about 480,000 clones in the sample, 85% to 90% were seen once. Material: PBMCs or T cells enriched from blood (not recorded which). These receptors were collected from a woman in her forties who had recovered from COVID-19.

This chain joins TRBV24-1 and TRBJ2-5; D unclear. From germline, CDR1 is KGHDR and CDR2 SFDVKD. There are 11 residues in the CDR3. Trimming cost V 5 bases and J 5 bases, with 5 bases left between them. CDR3 DNA sequence: TGTGCCACCAGTGCGCGTGAGACCCAGTACTTC. This translates into CATSARETQYF.

This clone has a single count. The identical CDR3 is also encoded by other nucleotide sequences in the sample. The chain links TRBV18 to TRBJ1-6, with 9 bases aligning to TRBD1. This CDR3 is 14 amino acids long. The germline V gene encodes CDR1 KGHSH and CDR2 LQKENI. The trim removed 6 bases at V and 7 bases at J, leaving 4 bases unmatched. Written as DNA, the CDR3 is TGTGCCAGCTCCCCCGGACAGGGGAATTCACCCCTCCACTTT. Residues: CASSPGQGNSPLHF.

This clone was seen more than once but under ten times. The rearrangement joins TRBV4-2 to TRBJ2-7; TRBD1 matches 8 bases. Germline CDR1 and CDR2: LGHNA and YNFKEQ. CDR3 length equals 20 residues. V dropped 0 bases and J dropped 5; count of bases not matched to a gene: 21. The DNA for the CDR3 is TGTGCCAGCAGCCAAGATGGCGTGGTCAGGGGGCGGGCAGGTAAGAACGAGCAGTACTTC. Its protein product is CASSQDGVVRGRAGKNEQYF.

The chain couples TRBV3-1 (or the pseudogene TRBV3-2) to TRBJ2-2; the D gene is possibly TRBD2 (5 bases). Germline CDR1 reads LGHDT; CDR2 reads YNNKEL (reference sequence). The CDR3 spans 17 residues. Trimming shortened V by 2 bases and J by 0 bases, and 13 bases separated the two germline ends. CDR3 amino acids: CASSQISAGSNTGELFF. CDR3 DNA sequence: TGTGCCAGCAGCCAAATTTCCGCGGGCTCGAACACCGGGGAGCTGTTTTTT.

Only one count was recorded for this clone. Written as DNA, the CDR3 is TGTGCCACCAGTGATTCCTGGGGGGGGCCCCAGCATTTT. Translation: CATSDSWGGPQHF. V is TRBV24-1 and J is TRBJ1-5; D might be TRBD1 (5 bases). This CDR3 region has 13 residues. Looked up from germline, CDR1 is KGHDR and CDR2 is SFDVKD. V was cut by 2 bases and J by 9 bases, with 10 bases left in between.

This chain joins TRBV19 and TRBJ1-2, with 9 bases identical to TRBD1. V dropped 5 bases and J dropped 8; count of bases not matched to a gene: 21. There are 18 residues in the CDR3. CDR1 is LNHDA and CDR2 is SQIVND in the germline V gene (reference sequence). CDR3 sequence (DNA): TGTGCCAGTAGTTCCCCGGGACAGGGATCTCGGGAGGAGTCGGGCTACACCTTC. Protein sequence: CASSSPGQGSREESGYTF.

The chain carries TRBV6-5 and TRBJ1-1; D gene unclear. V was clipped by 2 bases and J by 8 bases, with 18 bases between them. This CDR3 contains 15 residues. CDR1 and CDR2 (germline): MNHEY, SVGAGI. CDR3 sequence: CASSYPLIPTQEAFF. The DNA for the CDR3 is TGTGCCAGCAGTTACCCACTAATACCCACCCAGGAAGCTTTCTTT.

The chain links TRBV27 to TRBJ2-7; 11 bases line up with TRBD2. Trimming took 6 bases from V and 9 from J; bases not matched to a gene: 10. The CDR3 has 14 residues. Germline V gene data show CDR1 as MNHEY and CDR2 as SMNVEV (reference sequence). CDR3: CASSRGTSGEGQYF. In DNA, the CDR3 is TGTGCCAGCAGCCGCGGGACTAGCGGAGAGGGGCAGTACTTC.

The chain has TRBV9 and TRBJ2-7; tentative D call: TRBD1 (5 bases). The CDR3 covers 13 residues. The V end lost 0 bases, the J end lost 4 bases, and 8 bases lay between the germline ends. Looked up from germline, CDR1 is SGDLS and CDR2 is YYNGEE. This CDR3 reads CASSVEDTYEQYF. The CDR3 DNA reads TGTGCCAGCAGCGTAGAGGACACTTACGAGCAGTACTTC.

The rearrangement links TRBV25-1 to TRBJ2-7, with TRBD1 identical over 9 bases. J was trimmed by 2 bases and V by 7 bases; bases with no gene match: 15. CDR3 size: 17 residues. CDR1 is MGHDK and CDR2 is SYGVNS in the germline V gene. In DNA form, the CDR3 reads TGTGCCAGCATCATATTACAACCGGGACAGGGCGCCTACGAGCAGTACTTC. Its protein product is CASIILQPGQGAYEQYF.

The chain has TRBV19 and TRBJ2-7; 9 bases match TRBD1. The germline V gene has CDR1 LNHDA and CDR2 SQIVND (reference sequence). This CDR3 is built from 15 residues. V trimming: 7 bases; J trimming: 3 bases; junction bases outside the gene matches: 10. Written as DNA, the CDR3 is TGTGCCAGTAAGCTTCGAGGACAGGGGAGCTACGAGCAGTACTTC. Amino acids: CASKLRGQGSYEQYF.

The CDR3: CASSHRTGVTEAFF. The DNA for the CDR3 is TGTGCCAGTAGTCACCGGACAGGGGTCACTGAAGCTTTCTTT. This chain uses TRBV19 with TRBJ1-1; 9 bases agree with TRBD1. The CDR3 is 14 residues long. CDR1 LNHDA and CDR2 SQIVND come from the germline V gene (reference sequence). J gave up 4 bases and V 5 bases, and 5 bases lay outside the gene matches.

The chain carries TRBV19 and TRBJ1-2; D is possibly TRBD1 (6 bases). Trimming cost V 4 bases and J 7 bases, with 16 bases left between them. This CDR3 comprises 14 residues. The germline CDR1 and CDR2 sequences are LNHDA and SQIVND (reference sequence). CDR3 sequence reads: CASSTPGQLPGYTF. As DNA, the CDR3 is TGTGCCAGTAGTACTCCGGGACAACTGCCTGGCTACACCTTC.

The rearrangement joins TRBV4-3 to TRBJ2-1, with TRBD1 matching 8 bases. CDR1 and CDR2 (germline): LGHNA, YSLEER. The CDR3 extends over 21 amino acids. J gave up 0 bases and V 4 bases, and 20 bases lay outside the gene matches. The CDR3 nucleotides read TGCGCCAGCAGCCCCTACGCCCAGGGACAGGAGGGTCGGGACTCCTACAATGAGCAGTTCTTC. Translating it yields CASSPYAQGQEGRDSYNEQFF.

The J gene is TRBJ1-2, the V gene TRBV7-9, with unresolved D. There are 14 residues in the CDR3. Germline V gene lookup returns CDR1 SEHNR and CDR2 FQNEAQ (reference sequence). V lost 0 bases, J lost 6 bases, and 11 bases lay in between. The CDR3 loop is CASSLASLTDGYTF. The CDR3 coding sequence is TGTGCCAGCAGCTTAGCGAGTTTAACCGATGGCTACACCTTC.

This chain links TRBV10-2 with TRBJ1-2; 7 nucleotides agree with TRBD1. Germline assignment: CDR1 WSHSY and CDR2 SAAADI. The CDR3 is made up of 15 amino acids. The ends lost 6 bases at V and 4 bases at J; junction bases unmatched: 11. For the CDR3, the DNA is TGCGCCAGCAGAGAGGGGGCCGGGGGGTCCTATGGCTACACCTTC. It translates to CASREGAGGSYGYTF.

The chain recombines TRBV5-4 with TRBJ1-6; TRBD1 agrees at 8 bases. CDR1 and CDR2 from the germline V gene are SGHNT and YYREEE (reference sequence). There are 15 residues in the CDR3. Losses at the gene ends were 3 bases for V and 9 bases for J; bases not matched to a gene: 8. The CDR3 protein is CASSSQGQGGSPLHF. Here the CDR3 DNA reads TGTGCCAGCAGCTCACAAGGACAGGGTGGTTCACCCCTCCACTTT.

V usage is TRBV28 and J usage is TRBJ1-5, with 10 bases identical to TRBD1. The trim removed 5 bases at V and 2 bases at J, leaving 3 bases unmatched. Germline V gene sequence: CDR1 MDHEN, CDR2 SYDVKM. The CDR3 is 15 residues long. CDR3 DNA sequence: TGTGCCAGCAGTCCCGGGACAGGGGGCAATCAGCCCCAGCATTTT. Its translation is CASSPGTGGNQPQHF.

The chain uses TRBV11-3 and TRBJ1-3; D possibly corresponds to TRBD1 (5 bases). Trimming took 5 bases from V and 0 from J, leaving 14 bases between them. CDR1 is SGHNT, CDR2 YENEEA, per germline. The CDR3 runs 16 residues. Here the CDR3 reads CASSPRDGSSGNTIYF. As DNA, the CDR3 is TGTGCCAGCAGCCCCCGGGACGGGAGCTCTGGAAACACCATATATTTT.

This clone showed up just a few times. V and J are TRBV7-9 and TRBJ1-1, with unresolved D. The ends were cut back, 3 bases at V and 1 base at J, with 12 bases in the middle. CDR3 length: 15 residues. Germline V CDR1 and CDR2: SEHNR, FQNEAQ (reference sequence). Here the CDR3 reads CASSFARGWNTEAFF. The CDR3 nucleotides read TGTGCCAGCAGCTTTGCCCGGGGATGGAACACTGAAGCTTTCTTT.

Details on this clone: The same CDR3 can be traced to other DNA sequences in this sample. The chain has TRBV4-1 and TRBJ2-1; D is possibly TRBD2 (5 bases). There are 13 residues in the CDR3. V shed 1 base and J shed 4 bases, with 5 bases lying between them. Germline lookup yields CDR1 MGHRA and CDR2 YSYEKL. The chain's CDR3 is CASSQAGYNEQFF. The CDR3 bases are TGCGCCAGCAGCCAAGCGGGGTACAATGAGCAGTTCTTC.

The chain employs TRBV5-6 and TRBJ2-2; 8 positions match TRBD2. Trimming cost V 0 bases and J 6 bases; bases outside gene matches: 10. The CDR3 is made up of 17 amino acids. Germline CDR1 reads SGHDT; CDR2 reads YYEEEE. The CDR3 loop is CASSLGESGSFPGELFF. For the CDR3, the DNA is TGTGCCAGCAGCTTGGGGGAGAGCGGGAGTTTCCCCGGGGAGCTGTTTTTT.

The rearrangement links TRBV4-3 to TRBJ2-1; 9 nucleotides align to TRBD2. V shed 0 bases and J 7 bases; nucleotides not matched to a gene: 7. The CDR3 has 16 residues. Germline CDR1 LGHNA, CDR2 YSLEER. The CDR3 DNA follows: TGCGCCAGCAGCCAAGATGGGCTAGCGGGGCGAAATGAGCAGTTCTTC. Its translation is CASSQDGLAGRNEQFF.

This clone occurred a few times. This rearrangement joins TRBV2 to TRBJ2-2; no firm D call. CDR3 length: 11 residues. Germline V CDR1 and CDR2: SNHLY, FYNNEI. Trimming cost V 6 bases and J 5 bases, with 4 bases left between them. As DNA, the CDR3 is TGTGCCAGCAGCACAACCGGGGAGCTGTTTTTT. As protein: CASSTTGELFF.

The chain recombines TRBV30 with TRBJ1-5, with D perhaps matching TRBD1 (5 bases). The V end lost 0 bases, the J end lost 4 bases, and 7 bases lay between the germline ends. CDR3 length equals 13 residues. The germline V gene has CDR1 GTSNPN and CDR2 SVGIG (reference sequence). CDR3 sequence (DNA): TGTGCCTGGAGTGTACAGGAGAATCAGCCCCAGCATTTT. The encoded protein is CAWSVQENQPQHF.

Comments on this clone: This specimen includes other DNA sequences encoding the same CDR3. The chain joins TRBV7-2 to TRBJ2-5; tentative D call: TRBD1 (6 bases). The V end was cut by 3 bases, the J end by 3 bases, with 8 bases between. The CDR3 is made up of 13 amino acids. The germline CDR1 and CDR2 sequences are SGHTA and FQGNSA. Here the CDR3 reads CASSLDRKETQYF. CDR3 sequence (DNA): TGTGCCAGCAGCTTGGACAGAAAAGAGACCCAGTACTTC.

The chain couples TRBV27 to TRBJ2-3, with TRBD2 as a possible D gene (5 bases). Germline-derived CDR1 and CDR2 are MNHEY and SMNVEV (reference sequence). The CDR3 contains 14 residues. The V end was cut by 5 bases, the J end by 5 bases, with 14 bases between. CDR3 protein: CASSQIYAGDTQYF. CDR3 bases: TGTGCCAGCAGTCAAATATATGCGGGAGATACGCAGTATTTT.